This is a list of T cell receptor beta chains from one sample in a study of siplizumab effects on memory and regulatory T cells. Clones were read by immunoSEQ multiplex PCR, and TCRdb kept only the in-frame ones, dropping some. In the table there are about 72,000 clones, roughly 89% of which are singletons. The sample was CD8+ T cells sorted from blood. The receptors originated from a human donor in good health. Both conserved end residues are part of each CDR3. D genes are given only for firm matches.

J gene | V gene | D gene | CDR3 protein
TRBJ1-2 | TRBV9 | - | CASSVAKWGSGGYTF
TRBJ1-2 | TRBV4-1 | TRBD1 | CASSFGQGSNYTF
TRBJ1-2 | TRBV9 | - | CASSIGTADFYGYTF
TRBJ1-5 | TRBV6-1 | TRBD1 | CASSEAGTGAFAQHF
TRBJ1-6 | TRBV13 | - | CASSEEGKKPLHF
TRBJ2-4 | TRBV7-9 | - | CASSPGIAKNIQYF
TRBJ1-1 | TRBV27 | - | CASSLSNGNTEAFF
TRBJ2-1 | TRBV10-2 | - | CASSEVSRNEQFF
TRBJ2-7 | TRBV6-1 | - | CASSELAPGSYEQYF
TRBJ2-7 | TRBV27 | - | CASSLGANYEQYF
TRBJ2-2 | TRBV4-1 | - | CASSQWASGELFF
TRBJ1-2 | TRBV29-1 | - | CSARAQGGYGYTF
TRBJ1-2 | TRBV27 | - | CASSLSPGDYGYTF
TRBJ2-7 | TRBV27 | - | CASSIRTGYEQYF
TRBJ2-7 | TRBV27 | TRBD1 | CASSYRGQYEQYF
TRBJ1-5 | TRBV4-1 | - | CASSQEVVERGNQPQHF
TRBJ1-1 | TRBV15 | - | CATSRDAMNTEAFF
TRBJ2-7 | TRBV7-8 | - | CASSLVGVAASYEQYF
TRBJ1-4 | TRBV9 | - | CASSVGEFGETTNEKLFF
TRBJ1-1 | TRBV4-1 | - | CASSQVLMNTEAFF
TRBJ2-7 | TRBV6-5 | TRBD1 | CASSRTTGAREQYF
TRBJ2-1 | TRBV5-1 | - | CASSWSNGGLSNEQFF
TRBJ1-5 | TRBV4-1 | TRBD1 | CASSQLLDRGRGNQPQHF
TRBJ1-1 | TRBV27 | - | CASSLSFIGTEAFF
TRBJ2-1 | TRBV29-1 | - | CSVAPGRGYNEQFF
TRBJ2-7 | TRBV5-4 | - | CASSLGTLSYEQYF